These 27 T cell receptor beta chains came from one sample sequenced in a study of T cells in Graves' hyperthyroidism and ophthalmopathy. Amplified TCR beta CDR3 regions derived from RNA transcripts. When the TCR CDR3 underwent first-round RT-PCR, the HTBI primer set was used. TCRdb reanalysed the multiplex PCR reads using MiXCR and keeps one entry per CDR3 protein. Altogether about 380,000 distinct CDR3 sequences are present, approximately 14% being singletons, with the ten largest covering roughly 21%. Sequencing input: blood. Receptors originate from a woman aged 25 to 39 with Graves' ophthalmopathy.

The chain joins TRBV6-4 to TRBJ2-1, with TRBD2 identical over 11 bases. The length of the CDR3 is 15 residues. Losses at the gene ends were 6 bases for V and 9 bases for J; bases not matched to a gene: 10. Germline V gene sequence: CDR1 MRHNA, CDR2 SNTAGT. CDR3 loop: CASSPLGTSGSEQFF. The CDR3 DNA is TGTGCCAGCAGCCCGCTAGGAACTAGCGGGAGTGAGCAGTTCTTC.

This clonotype has ten or more counts. The gene calls are TRBV28 and TRBJ2-7, with TRBD2 as a possible D gene (5 bases). Trimming pared 3 bases from V and 7 bases from J, leaving 13 bases between. Germline V gives CDR1 MDHEN, CDR2 SYDVKM. The CDR3 contains 13 residues. In DNA form, the CDR3 reads TGTGCCAGCAGTTTGGCCGGGGTGAGGGAGCAGTACTTC. It specifies CASSLAGVREQYF.

This clonotype turned up a few times. The V call is TRBV5-4, the J call TRBJ2-5, with 7 bases identical to TRBD1. V gave up 4 bases and J gave up 1 base; unmatched junction bases: 10. CDR1 is SGHNT, CDR2 YYREEE, per germline (reference sequence). The CDR3 contains 16 residues. Here the CDR3 reads CASSKEQGIRQETQYF. As DNA, the CDR3 is TGTGCCAGCAGCAAGGAACAGGGGATTCGCCAAGAGACCCAGTACTTC.

There are many counts of this clonotype. This chain links TRBV12-3 or TRBV12-4 with TRBJ1-2; D gene unclear. CDR3 length equals 15 residues. With 5 bases removed from V and 10 bases from J, the gap between germline ends came to 23 bases. The CDR3 DNA is TGTGCCAGCAGTCCGCCGGGATCGGAGAATTTTGACTACACCTTC. Translating gives CASSPPGSENFDYTF.

The rearrangement links TRBV5-6 to TRBJ1-1, with D possibly TRBD1 on 5 matching bases. Germline V lookup: CDR1 SGHDT, CDR2 YYEEEE. The CDR3 is 16 amino acids. The V and J ends lost 3 bases and 4 bases respectively, with 19 bases between them. Here the CDR3 reads CASSWGGTNRGTEAFF. CDR3 DNA: TGTGCCAGCAGCTGGGGGGGGACCAACCGGGGCACTGAAGCTTTCTTT.

For this clonotype: Sequence at one end of the junction differs from germline and may be a read error. This chain joins TRBV5-1 and TRBJ2-2; TRBD1 is a possible D gene (8 bases). The CDR3 length is 17 residues. Germline V gene data show CDR1 as SGHRS and CDR2 as YFSETQ. The CDR3 DNA reads as TGTGCCAGCGGACTAGACAGGGGCGCTCTGAACACCGGGGAGCTGTTTTTT. Protein: CASGLDRGALNTGELFF.

This clonotype was seen ten or more times. J is TRBJ2-5 and V is TRBV11-1, with 8 bases matching TRBD2. Germline V gene lookup returns CDR1 SGHAT and CDR2 FQDESV (reference sequence). Trimming at V came to 2 bases and at J to 3 bases, leaving 5 bases not matched to a gene. The CDR3 contains 15 residues. CDR3 loop: CASSLPGLVEETQYF. In DNA, the CDR3 is TGTGCCAGCAGCTTACCGGGACTAGTCGAAGAGACCCAGTACTTC. The whole variable domain, remainder taken from reference TRBV11-1 and TRBJ2-5, is EAEVAQSPRYKITEKSQAVAFWCDPISGHATLYWYRQILGQGPELLVQFQDESVVDDSQLPKDRFSAERLKGVDSTLKIQPAELGDSAMYLCASSLPGLVEETQYFGPGTRLLVL.

In this sample, this clonotype turned up many times. This chain joins TRBV3-1 and TRBJ2-1; 7 bases match TRBD1. The CDR3 has 17 amino acids. Trimming took 1 base from V and 4 from J; bases not matched to a gene: 10. Germline-derived CDR1 and CDR2 are LGHDT and YNNKEL (reference sequence). In nucleotides, the CDR3 is TGTGCCAGCAGCCAAGGGTTGGACAGGTGGGGGTACAATGAGCAGTTCTTC. Its translation: CASSQGLDRWGYNEQFF.

Remarks on this clonotype: This clone may be a read error of a much larger clone one base away. This chain links TRBV20-1 with TRBJ2-1; maybe TRBD2 (5 bases). V lost 6 bases and J 13 bases, leaving 19 bases between the germline ends. CDR1 is DFQATT and CDR2 is SNEGSKA in the germline V gene (reference sequence). The CDR3 totals 12 residues. CDR3 bases: TGCAGTGCCGGGTTGGGCCCGGAGGACCAGTTCTTC. It encodes CSAGLGPEDQFF.

This clonotype was picked up many times. The genes are TRBV20-1 and TRBJ2-3; no clear D. The CDR3 consists of 13 residues. Trimming pared 4 bases from V and 2 bases from J, leaving 10 bases between. Looked up from germline, CDR1 is DFQATT and CDR2 is SNEGSKA (reference sequence). This CDR3 reads CSATDLNTDTQYF. For the CDR3, the DNA is TGCAGTGCTACCGACCTAAACACAGATACGCAGTATTTT.

There are many counts of this clonotype. The rearrangement links TRBV12-3 or TRBV12-4 to TRBJ1-1; D not resolved. The CDR3 has 14 residues. V lost 0 bases, J lost 9 bases, and 14 bases lay in between. The DNA for the CDR3 is TGTGCCAGCAGTTTAGCGAGTTCGGCCGGGAAAGCTTTCTTT. Translation: CASSLASSAGKAFF.

V and J are TRBV28 and TRBJ1-2; 12 nucleotides match TRBD1. Germline CDR1 is MDHEN and CDR2 is SYDVKM. With V trimmed by 6 bases and J by 7 bases, 9 bases remained unmatched. The CDR3 runs to 15 residues. CDR3 amino acids: CASRLRDRGLVGYTF. The CDR3 nucleotides read TGTGCCAGCAGACTACGGGACAGGGGGCTGGTTGGCTACACCTTC.

The V and J genes are TRBV7-9 and TRBJ1-3; D gene uncertain. The CDR3 has 14 residues. CDR1 and CDR2 (germline): SEHNR, FQNEAQ (reference sequence). Trimming removed 3 bases at V and 3 bases at J, with 9 bases between. The chain's CDR3 is CASSLAPSGNTIYF. The CDR3 DNA follows: TGTGCCAGCAGCTTGGCGCCCAGTGGAAACACCATATATTTT.

This clonotype came up many times. The chain couples TRBV20-1 to TRBJ2-7, with a tentative D call TRBD1 (6 bases). This CDR3 spans 15 amino acids. Trimming shortened V by 0 bases and J by 4 bases, and 16 bases separated the two germline ends. CDR1 is DFQATT and CDR2 is SNEGSKA in the germline V gene (reference sequence). The CDR3 is CSARDPTGVGYEQYF. CDR3 nucleotide sequence: TGCAGTGCTAGAGACCCGACAGGTGTCGGATACGAGCAGTACTTC.

This clonotype was counted ten times or more. CDR3 region: CASSLITGGAYGYTF. The CDR3 nucleotides are TGTGCCAGCAGCTTAATTACAGGGGGCGCCTATGGCTACACCTTC. The chain joins TRBV7-8 to TRBJ1-2; TRBD1 agrees at 9 bases. The CDR3 covers 15 residues. CDR1 and CDR2 (germline): SGHVS, FQNEAQ. J lost 4 bases, V lost 2 bases, and 5 bases had no gene match.

Notes on this clonotype: A much larger clone differs by one base, so this may be a read error. J is TRBJ2-2 and V is TRBV28, with TRBD2 identical over 13 bases. The CDR3 runs to 16 residues. Looked up from germline, CDR1 is MDHEN and CDR2 is SYDVKM. For the CDR3, the DNA is TGTGCCGGCAGAACGGGACTAGCGGGGATCACCGGGGAGCTGTTTTTT. Translating gives CAGRTGLAGITGELFF.

This clonotype came up many times. This rearrangement joins TRBV5-1 to TRBJ1-5, with D uncertain. The CDR3 runs 16 residues. V dropped 0 bases and J dropped 0 bases, with 10 bases sitting between them. Germline loops: CDR1 SGHRS, CDR2 YFSETQ. In DNA, the CDR3 is TGCGCCAGCAGCTTGGGTGGACTAGATAGCAATCAGCCCCAGCATTTT. Encoded protein: CASSLGGLDSNQPQHF. Full variable domain (outside the CDR3, taken from reference TRBV5-1 and TRBJ1-5): KAGVTQTPRYLIKTRGQQVTLSCSPISGHRSVSWYQQTPGQGLQFLFEYFSETQRNKGNFPGRFSGRQFSNSRSEMNVSTLELGDSALYLCASSLGGLDSNQPQHFGDGTRLSIL.

This clonotype occurred many times. The gene calls are TRBV9 and TRBJ2-2; D gene unclear. The germline CDR1 and CDR2 sequences are SGDLS and YYNGEE. V was pared by 3 bases and J by 6 bases, with 12 bases between. The CDR3 is 14 amino acids. For the CDR3, the DNA is TGTGCCAGCAGCGAGGACGGGTTTCCCGGGGAGCTGTTTTTT. This encodes CASSEDGFPGELFF.

This clonotype was detected many times. The chain has TRBV5-6 and TRBJ1-6; D is undetermined. Germline V gives CDR1 SGHDT, CDR2 YYEEEE. This CDR3 region has 15 residues. V was clipped by 2 bases and J by 7 bases, with 13 bases between them. The DNA of the CDR3 is TGTGCCAGCAGCTTAATACAGAATGCCAATTCACCCCTCCACTTT. Amino acids: CASSLIQNANSPLHF.

This clonotype came up many times. V and J are TRBV6-6 and TRBJ2-3, with 9 bases identical to TRBD1. The CDR3 sequence is 15 residues long. Looked up from germline, CDR1 is MNHNY and CDR2 is SVGAGI (reference sequence). The ends lost 1 base at V and 4 bases at J; junction bases unmatched: 3. The CDR3 loop is CASSYWDRAPDTQYF. CDR3 sequence (DNA): TGTGCCAGCAGTTACTGGGACAGGGCCCCAGATACGCAGTATTTT.

This clonotype was seen a handful of times. This may arise from a read error, as a much more abundant clone is one base away. The gene calls are TRBV7-2 and TRBJ1-2, with 10 bases lining up with TRBD1. The junction had 7 bases not matched to a gene; V was cut back by 6 bases and J by 3 bases. The CDR3 consists of 15 residues. CDR1 and CDR2 (germline): SGHTA, FQGNSA. CDR3 DNA: TGTACCAGCAGGTCTACGACAGGGGGCGACTATGGCTACACCTTC. Translated, it gives CTSRSTTGGDYGYTF.

This clonotype was seen at least ten times. The chain uses TRBV5-1 and TRBJ1-2; the match to TRBD1 covers 7 bases. The CDR3 covers 14 residues. V lost 5 bases, J lost 3 bases, and 7 bases stayed unmatched. Germline values: CDR1 SGHRS, CDR2 YFSETQ. The chain's CDR3 is CASRPHGQDYGYTF. The CDR3 region has the DNA TGCGCCAGCAGACCCCACGGACAGGACTATGGCTACACCTTC. Using reference TRBV5-1 and TRBJ1-2 for the parts outside the CDR3, the full variable domain is KAGVTQTPRYLIKTRGQQVTLSCSPISGHRSVSWYQQTPGQGLQFLFEYFSETQRNKGNFPGRFSGRQFSNSRSEMNVSTLELGDSALYLCASRPHGQDYGYTFGSGTRLTVV.

CDR3 sequence: CSARDGVSMNTEAFF. The CDR3 bases are TGCAGTGCTAGAGATGGGGTGAGCATGAACACTGAAGCTTTCTTT. The V and J genes are TRBV20-1 and TRBJ1-1; D remains unclear. Germline values: CDR1 DFQATT, CDR2 SNEGSKA (reference sequence). This CDR3 comprises 15 residues. V dropped 0 bases and J dropped 0 bases, with 11 bases sitting between them.

This clonotype came up many times. The V call is TRBV3-1, the J call TRBJ2-7, with a weak D call TRBD2 (6 bases). The V and J ends lost 1 base and 4 bases respectively, with 14 bases between them. This CDR3 spans 15 amino acids. CDR1 LGHDT and CDR2 YNNKEL come from the germline V gene (reference sequence). The CDR3 region has the DNA TGTGCCAGCAGCCAAGCAGGGACGGGGGTTTACGAGCAGTACTTC. Translating gives CASSQAGTGVYEQYF.

This chain uses TRBV19 with TRBJ2-2, with D tentatively TRBD1 or TRBD2 (5 bases each). The CDR3 extends over 15 amino acids. The ends were cut back, 7 bases at V and 1 base at J, with 13 bases in the middle. Germline values: CDR1 LNHDA, CDR2 SQIVND (reference sequence). The CDR3 loop is CASNDRGENTGELFF. CDR3 in DNA: TGTGCCAGTAATGATAGAGGGGAGAACACCGGGGAGCTGTTTTTT.

V is TRBV9 and J is TRBJ2-7, with D maybe TRBD1 (6 bases). This CDR3 is 15 amino acids long. The germline CDR1 and CDR2 sequences are SGDLS and YYNGEE. Deletions cut 3 bases from V and 3 bases from J, with 16 bases between. The CDR3 loop is CASSASAGTHYEQYF. The DNA of the CDR3 is TGTGCCAGCAGCGCGAGCGCCGGGACACACTACGAGCAGTACTTC.

This clonotype came up a few times. The chain recombines TRBV2 with TRBJ1-2; D remains unclear. Trimming shortened V by 3 bases and J by 4 bases, and 12 bases separated the two germline ends. This CDR3 has 14 amino acids. CDR1 and CDR2 from the germline V gene are SNHLY and FYNNEI. CDR3 DNA sequence: TGTGCCAGCAGTGAGAGTCGCGCCCTCTATGGCTACACCTTC. Protein: CASSESRALYGYTF.